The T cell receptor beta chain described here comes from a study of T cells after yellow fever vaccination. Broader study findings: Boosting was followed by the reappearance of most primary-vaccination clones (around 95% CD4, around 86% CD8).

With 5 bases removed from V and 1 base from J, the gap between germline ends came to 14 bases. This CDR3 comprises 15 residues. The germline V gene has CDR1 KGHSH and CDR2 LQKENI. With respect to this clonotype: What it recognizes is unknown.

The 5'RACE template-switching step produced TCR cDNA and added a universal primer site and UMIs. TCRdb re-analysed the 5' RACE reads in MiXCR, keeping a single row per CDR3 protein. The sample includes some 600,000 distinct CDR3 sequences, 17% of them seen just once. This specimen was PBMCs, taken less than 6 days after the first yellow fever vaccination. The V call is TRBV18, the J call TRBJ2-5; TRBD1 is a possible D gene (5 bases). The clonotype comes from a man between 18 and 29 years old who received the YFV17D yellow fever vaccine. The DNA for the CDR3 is TGTGCCAGCTCAGCCAAGACAGCAACCCAAGAGACCCAGTACTTC. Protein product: CASSAKTATQETQYF.